Listed below are T cell receptor beta chains from one sample, sequenced in a study of cytomegalovirus exposure and HLA in healthy donors. The repertoire was sequenced with immunoSEQ multiplex PCR; TCRdb's copy has only in-frame clones and lacks some. The table includes roughly 120,000 clones, around 83% detected once. Sequencing input: PBMCs. Every receptor here comes from a woman younger than 30 in good health and CMV-seropositive. Both conserved end residues are part of each CDR3. The D gene is left open where the match is weak. The size entry is marked missing in some rows and otherwise reads once, few, many or a size class.

V	D	J	size	CDR3	DNA
TRBV10-3	-	TRBJ2-5	-	CAISEAGTKKETQYF	TGTGCCATCAGTGAAGCCGGGACAAAGAAAGAGACCCAGTACTTC
TRBV4-1	TRBD2	TRBJ2-7	-	CASSQVLAGSYEQYF	TGCGCCAGCAGCCAAGTCCTAGCGGGCTCCTACGAGCAGTACTTC
TRBV5-4	-	TRBJ2-2	-	CASSLKDRNTGELFF	TGTGCCAGCAGCTTAAAGGACAGGAACACCGGGGAGCTGTTTTTT
TRBV2	-	TRBJ2-3	-	CASSESTTDTQYF	TGTGCCAGCAGTGAAAGCACCACAGATACGCAGTATTTT
TRBV2	-	TRBJ2-7	-	CASSGAQGKNEQYF	TGTGCCAGCAGTGGAGCCCAGGGGAAGAACGAGCAGTACTTC
TRBV19	-	TRBJ1-5	-	CASILDQPQHF	TGTGCCAGTATCCTAGATCAGCCCCAGCATTTT
TRBV7-9	-	TRBJ2-1	-	CASSYMGGSYNEQFF	TGTGCCAGCAGCTACATGGGGGGCTCCTACAATGAGCAGTTCTTC
TRBV19	-	TRBJ2-7	-	CASSITQAYEQYF	TGTGCCAGTAGTATAACACAGGCCTACGAGCAGTACTTC
TRBV28	-	TRBJ2-1	-	CASSLGGYEQFF	TGTGCCAGCAGTTTAGGGGGCTATGAGCAGTTCTTC
TRBV9	-	TRBJ2-7	-	CASSPGTSSYEQYF	TGTGCCAGCAGCCCCGGGACATCCTCCTACGAGCAGTACTTC
TRBV25-1	TRBD2	TRBJ2-1	few	CATSTSGGYNEQFF	TGTGCCACCTCAACAAGCGGGGGCTACAATGAGCAGTTCTTC
TRBV18	-	TRBJ2-5	once	CASSPEGETQYF	TGTGCCAGCTCACCCGAGGGAGAGACCCAGTACTTC
TRBV5-1	TRBD1	TRBJ2-7	-	CASSYGQVYTYEQYF	TGCGCCAGCAGCTATGGACAGGTATATACCTACGAGCAGTACTTC
TRBV6-5	TRBD1	TRBJ1-5	once	CASSTTGYHQPQHF	TGTGCCAGCAGTACGACAGGGTATCATCAGCCCCAGCATTTT
TRBV2	TRBD1	TRBJ2-4	-	CASVGTGASQYF	TGTGCCAGCGTTGGGACAGGGGCTAGCCAGTACTTC
TRBV5-1	-	TRBJ2-3	-	CASSPGQQTDTQYF	TGCGCCAGCAGCCCAGGACAGCAAACAGATACGCAGTATTTT
TRBV2	-	TRBJ2-7	-	CASGEQGSSNYEQYF	TGTGCCAGCGGAGAACAGGGTAGTTCAAACTACGAGCAGTACTTC
TRBV27	-	TRBJ2-5	-	CASSSRLAGELQETQYF	TGTGCCAGCAGTTCACGTCTGGCAGGGGAGCTCCAAGAGACCCAGTACTTC
TRBV6-1	TRBD1	TRBJ1-2	-	CASSARGPMNYGYTF	TGTGCCAGCAGTGCCAGGGGGCCGATGAACTATGGCTACACCTTC
TRBV5-4	-	TRBJ2-6	-	CASSPLGGSGANVLTF	TGTGCCAGCAGCCCCCTAGGAGGCTCTGGGGCCAACGTCCTGACTTTC
TRBV7-9	-	TRBJ1-1	-	CASSHPRNSGMNTEAFF	TGTGCCAGCAGCCACCCCCGGAACAGCGGTATGAACACTGAAGCTTTCTTT
TRBV27	TRBD1	TRBJ2-1	-	CASSFWVGTGINEQFF	TGTGCCAGCAGTTTTTGGGTTGGGACAGGGATTAATGAGCAGTTCTTC
TRBV6-1	-	TRBJ1-3	-	CASSESAGYSGNTIYF	TGTGCCAGCAGTGAAAGTGCGGGTTACTCTGGAAACACCATATATTTT
TRBV6-5	-	TRBJ1-1	-	CASSPRGAGTEAFF	TGTGCCAGCAGTCCGCGGGGGGCGGGCACTGAAGCTTTCTTT
TRBV28	TRBD1	TRBJ1-4	-	CASSLFTGQGDEKLFF	TGTGCCAGCAGTTTATTCACGGGACAGGGAGATGAAAAACTGTTTTTT
TRBV7-6	TRBD2	TRBJ2-7	-	CASSFYSGGAFSYEQYF	TGTGCCAGCAGCTTCTATAGCGGGGGGGCCTTCTCCTACGAGCAGTACTTC
TRBV21-1	-	TRBJ1-1	-	CATRDSEAFF	TGTGCCACCCGGGACAGCGAAGCTTTCTTT
TRBV10-3	-	TRBJ1-4	-	CATSEFPGQPTNEKLFF	TGTGCCACCAGTGAGTTTCCGGGACAACCAACTAATGAAAAACTGTTTTTT
TRBV6-5	-	TRBJ2-1	-	CASSFGSGGRFEQFF	TGTGCCAGCAGTTTTGGGTCCGGGGGGCGGTTTGAGCAGTTCTTC
TRBV10-1	-	TRBJ2-7	-	CASSVSEQYF	TGCGCCAGCAGTGTCTCCGAGCAGTACTTC
TRBV2	-	TRBJ1-4	-	CASSLGPATNEKLFF	TGTGCCAGCAGTCTGGGGCCTGCAACTAATGAAAAACTGTTTTTT
TRBV7-3	-	TRBJ1-1	-	CASSLIGGNTEAFF	TGTGCCAGCAGTCTCATAGGGGGGAACACTGAAGCTTTCTTT
TRBV2	TRBD2	TRBJ2-1	-	CASTEGGGDNEQFF	TGTGCCAGCACGGAAGGCGGGGGGGACAATGAGCAGTTCTTC
TRBV30	TRBD2	TRBJ2-3	-	CAWSGGARTDTQYF	TGTGCCTGGAGCGGGGGGGCCCGCACAGATACGCAGTATTTT
TRBV6-5	TRBD2	TRBJ2-5	-	CASSYRLAGRETQYF	TGTGCCAGCAGTTACCGACTAGCGGGGCGAGAGACCCAGTACTTC
TRBV19	-	TRBJ2-5	-	CASSPGFLRETQYF	TGTGCCAGTAGTCCAGGGTTCCTCCGGGAGACCCAGTACTTC
TRBV4-2	-	TRBJ1-2	-	CASSGRDFLYGYTF	TGTGCCAGCAGCGGCCGGGATTTTCTCTATGGCTACACCTTC
TRBV7-6	-	TRBJ2-3	few	CASSLSTDTQYF	TGTGCCAGCAGCCTTAGCACAGATACGCAGTATTTT
TRBV28	TRBD1	TRBJ1-2	-	CASSSQGYGYTF	TGTGCCAGCAGTTCACAGGGGTACGGCTACACCTTC
TRBV4-1	-	TRBJ2-1	-	CASSPSGNEQFF	TGCGCCAGCAGCCCCTCAGGGAATGAGCAGTTCTTC